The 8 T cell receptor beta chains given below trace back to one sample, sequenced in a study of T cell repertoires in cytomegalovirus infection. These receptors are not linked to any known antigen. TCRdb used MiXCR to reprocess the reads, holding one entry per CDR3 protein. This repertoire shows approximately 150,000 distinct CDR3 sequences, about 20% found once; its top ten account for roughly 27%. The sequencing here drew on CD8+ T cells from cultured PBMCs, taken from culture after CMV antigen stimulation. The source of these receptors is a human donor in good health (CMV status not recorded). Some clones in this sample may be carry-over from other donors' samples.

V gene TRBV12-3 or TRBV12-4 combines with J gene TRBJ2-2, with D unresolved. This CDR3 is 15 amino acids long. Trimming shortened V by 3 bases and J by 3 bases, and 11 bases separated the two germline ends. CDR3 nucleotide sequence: TGTGCCAGCAGTTTCCCTTCCCCGTACACCGGGGAGCTGTTTTTT. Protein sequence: CASSFPSPYTGELFF.

The CDR3 coding sequence is TGTGCCAGCAGCTCCCAAGCGGCTAGCTCCTACGAGCAGTACTTC. As protein: CASSSQAASSYEQYF. This rearrangement joins TRBV7-9 to TRBJ2-7, with D possibly TRBD2 on 5 matching bases. The germline V gene encodes CDR1 SEHNR and CDR2 FQNEAQ (reference sequence). The CDR3 has 15 residues. V was trimmed by 4 bases and J by 0 bases, leaving 13 bases between them.

The CDR3 here is CASSPTDRRGDQPQHF. The CDR3 DNA is TGTGCCAGCAGCCCAACAGATCGCAGGGGAGATCAGCCCCAGCATTTT. The chain combines TRBV7-2 with TRBJ1-5; perhaps TRBD1 as D (6 bases). V was cut by 5 bases and J by 5 bases, with 19 bases left in between. CDR3 length: 16 residues. The germline gives CDR1 SGHTA, CDR2 FQGNSA. Drawing the rest from reference TRBV7-2 and TRBJ1-5, the complete variable domain is GAGVSQSPSNKVTEKGKDVELRCDPISGHTALYWYRQSLGQGLEFLIYFQGNSAPDKSGLPSDRFSAERTGGSVSTLTIQRTQQEDSAVYLCASSPTDRRGDQPQHFGDGTRLSIL.

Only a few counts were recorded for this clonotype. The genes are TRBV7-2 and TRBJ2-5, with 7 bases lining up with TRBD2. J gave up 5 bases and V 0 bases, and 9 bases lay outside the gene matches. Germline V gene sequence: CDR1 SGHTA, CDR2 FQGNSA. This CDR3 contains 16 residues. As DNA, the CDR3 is TGTGCCAGCAGCTTAGCGCCAGCGGGGCTTCGGGAGACCCAGTACTTC. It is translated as CASSLAPAGLRETQYF. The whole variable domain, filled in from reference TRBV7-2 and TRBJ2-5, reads GAGVSQSPSNKVTEKGKDVELRCDPISGHTALYWYRQSLGQGLEFLIYFQGNSAPDKSGLPSDRFSAERTGGSVSTLTIQRTQQEDSAVYLCASSLAPAGLRETQYFGPGTRLLVL.

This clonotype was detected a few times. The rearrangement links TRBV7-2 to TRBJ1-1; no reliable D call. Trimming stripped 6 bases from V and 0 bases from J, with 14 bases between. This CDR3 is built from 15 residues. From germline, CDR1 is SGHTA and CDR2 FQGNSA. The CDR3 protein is CASRRTHIMNTEAFF. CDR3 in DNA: TGTGCCAGCAGGCGAACACACATCATGAACACTGAAGCTTTCTTT.

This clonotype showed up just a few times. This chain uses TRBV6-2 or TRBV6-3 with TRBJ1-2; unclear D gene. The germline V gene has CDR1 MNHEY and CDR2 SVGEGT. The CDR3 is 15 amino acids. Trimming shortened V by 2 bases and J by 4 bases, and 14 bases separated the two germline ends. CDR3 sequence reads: CASSYRLGNSYGYTF. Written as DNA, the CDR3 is TGTGCCAGCAGTTACCGACTAGGGAATAGCTATGGCTACACCTTC.

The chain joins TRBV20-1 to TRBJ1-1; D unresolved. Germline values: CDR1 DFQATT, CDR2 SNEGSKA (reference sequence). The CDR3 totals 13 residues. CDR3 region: CSRPQKGGPEAFF. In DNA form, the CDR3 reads TGCAGCCGCCCCCAGAAGGGAGGTCCCGAAGCTTTCTTT.

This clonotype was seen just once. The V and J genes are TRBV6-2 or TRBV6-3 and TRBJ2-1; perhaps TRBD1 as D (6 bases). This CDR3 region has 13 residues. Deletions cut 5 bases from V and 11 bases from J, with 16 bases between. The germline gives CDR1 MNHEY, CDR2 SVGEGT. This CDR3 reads CASSAPDSEKQFF. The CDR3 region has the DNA TGTGCCAGCAGTGCCCCGGACAGTGAGAAGCAGTTCTTC.